The present entry profiles one T cell receptor beta chain with its context. Its specificity is not known. Researchers isolated CD4+ T cells once about eleven days of culture had elapsed. The data derive from a study of vaccination effects on CD4 cells after COVID-19. The wider study: Culturing of about 2 million PBMC per well took place with approximately 10 IU/ml IL-2 and around 10 ug/ml peptides.

Clones were sequenced by immunoSEQ multiplex PCR, and TCRdb holds only the in-frame ones, with some missing. The data contain 20,000 to 25,000 clones, around 67% of them singletons. From germline, CDR1 is SNHLY and CDR2 FYNNEI. The CDR3 consists of 15 residues. After removal of 7 bases from V and 8 bases from J, the junction contained 16 bases not matched to a gene. This clonotype was obtained from a human donor who received a COVID-19 vaccine. This sequence joins TRBV2 and TRBJ1-2, with TRBD1 matching 7 bases. Sequenced material: CD4+ T cells from PBMCs cultured without peptide, taken before COVID-19 vaccination. The chain's CDR3 is CASTRDPYRGRGYTF. DNA of the CDR3: TGTGCCAGCACCCGAGACCCCTACAGGGGACGGGGCTACACCTTC.